This record concerns one T cell receptor (beta chain) sequence. Noted time point: inflamed ileum from the surgical specimen. Eligibility required adulthood, ileal or ileocolonic Crohn's disease and indicated ileocolonic resection. Here immunoSEQ multiplex PCR was the method, and the copy in TCRdb shows in-frame clones only, minus some. Seen here are 13,000 to 15,000 clones, less than 85% observed once, and the top ten hold roughly 13%. In germline, CDR1 is GTSNPN, CDR2 SVGIG (reference sequence). With 3 bases removed from V and 3 bases from J, the gap between germline ends came to 11 bases. The CDR3 totals 13 residues. This sample was taken from a study of T cell repertoires in ileal Crohn's disease. Study details: Median disease duration was roughly 8.5 years; about 37% smoked at surgery.

The TCR sequence derives from an adult with Crohn's disease. Source material: ileal tissue. The chain employs TRBV30 and TRBJ1-2; a weak D match, TRBD1 (5 bases). CDR3 DNA: TGTGCCTGGAGCTCTAGGGGCGACTATGGCTACACCTTC. Amino acids: CAWSSRGDYGYTF.